Listed below are T cell receptor beta chains from one sample, sequenced in a study of CD8 T cells in Susac syndrome. TCRdb reprocessed the immunoSEQ multiplex PCR reads with MiXCR, giving one entry per CDR3 protein. The sample has fewer than 250,000 distinct CDR3 sequences, around nine tenths seen once. Sequenced sample: CD8+ T cells from PBMCs. These receptors originate from a human donor with multiple sclerosis. Both conserved end residues are part of each CDR3. A D gene is named only where the DNA matches it firmly. Clone sizes are given selectively: once, few, many, or a class where the clone is expanded.

J,D,V,length,size,CDR3,DNA
TRBJ1-4,-,TRBV30,14,-,CAWSVGATNEKLFF,TGTGCCTGGAGTGTAGGTGCAACTAATGAAAAACTGTTTTTT
TRBJ2-1,-,TRBV25-1,13,-,CASRRWTHNEQFF,TGTGCCAGCAGGAGGTGGACCCACAATGAGCAGTTCTTC
TRBJ2-2,-,TRBV9,16,-,CASSVVIGPNTGELFF,TGTGCCAGCAGCGTAGTTATAGGACCGAACACCGGGGAGCTGTTTTTT
TRBJ2-7,TRBD1,TRBV19,13,once,CASSGTGDYEQYF,TGTGCCAGTAGTGGGACAGGGGACTACGAGCAGTACTTC
TRBJ2-7,-,TRBV7-9,15,-,CASSPPNSSSYEQYF,TGTGCCAGCAGCCCGCCGAACAGTTCCTCCTACGAGCAGTACTTC
TRBJ2-4,TRBD2,TRBV7-9,15,-,CASSPGLDRVDIQYF,TGTGCCAGCAGCCCGGGACTAGATCGTGTGGACATTCAGTACTTC
TRBJ2-1,-,TRBV28,16,-,CASSPPTRETYNEQFF,TGTGCCAGCAGTCCCCCGACTCGGGAAACCTACAATGAGCAGTTCTTC
TRBJ2-1,TRBD1,TRBV7-9,16,-,CASSRGTGEYYNEQFF,TGTGCCAGCAGCCGAGGGACAGGGGAGTATTACAATGAGCAGTTCTTC
TRBJ2-1,TRBD2,TRBV12-3/TRBV12-4,16,-,CASSLAAGVSYNEQFF,TGTGCCAGCAGTTTAGCGGCGGGGGTCTCCTACAATGAGCAGTTCTTC
TRBJ2-7,-,TRBV24-1,12,-,CATSDSGNEQYF,TGTGCCACCAGTGATTCCGGGAACGAGCAGTACTTC
TRBJ2-3,-,TRBV7-3,15,once,CASSRVGSVTDTQYF,TGTGCCAGCAGCCGCGTGGGGTCCGTCACAGATACGCAGTATTTT
TRBJ2-1,TRBD2,TRBV6-5,15,-,CASSGGGAGANEQFF,TGTGCCAGCAGTGGGGGAGGAGCGGGAGCCAATGAGCAGTTCTTC
TRBJ1-5,-,TRBV24-1,13,-,CATSDSGQRVQHF,TGTGCCACCAGTGACTCGGGACAAAGAGTCCAGCATTTT
TRBJ2-7,-,TRBV6-6,13,once,CASLRAISYEQYF,TGTGCCAGCCTCAGGGCCATCTCCTACGAGCAGTACTTC
TRBJ2-2,TRBD2,TRBV9,13,-,CASSGGRAGELFF,TGTGCCAGCAGCGGAGGGAGGGCCGGGGAGCTGTTTTTT
TRBJ1-1,-,TRBV20-1,13,-,CSATGPEGTEAFF,TGCAGTGCTACGGGGCCGGAGGGCACTGAAGCTTTCTTT
TRBJ2-3,TRBD1,TRBV7-8,17,-,CASSLAWQGAGTDTQYF,TGTGCCAGCAGCTTAGCGTGGCAGGGGGCGGGCACAGATACGCAGTATTTT
TRBJ2-7,TRBD2,TRBV2,16,-,CASSEEIQRGSYEQYF,TGTGCCAGCAGTGAAGAGATCCAGCGGGGCTCCTACGAGCAGTACTTC
TRBJ1-6,TRBD1,TRBV10-3,17,-,CAISEPRPGQGNSPLHF,TGTGCCATCAGTGAGCCGCGACCGGGACAGGGAAATTCACCCCTCCACTTT
TRBJ1-6,TRBD1,TRBV23-1,17,-,CASSQSAVGQGFSPLHF,TGCGCCAGCAGTCAATCGGCGGTCGGACAGGGGTTTTCACCCCTCCACTTT
TRBJ2-7,TRBD2,TRBV7-9,13,-,CASSWGGSDEQYF,TGTGCCAGCAGCTGGGGAGGGAGCGACGAGCAGTACTTC
TRBJ2-1,-,TRBV24-1,16,-,CATSDPDGISYNEQFF,TGTGCCACCAGTGACCCGGACGGTATCTCCTACAATGAGCAGTTCTTC
TRBJ2-1,-,TRBV19,13,-,CASSISVSNEQFF,TGTGCCAGTAGTATTTCGGTTAGCAATGAGCAGTTCTTC
TRBJ2-7,-,TRBV24-1,19,-,CATSEHKLKRIKSSYEQYF,TGTGCCACCAGTGAGCATAAACTAAAGCGGATTAAAAGCTCCTACGAGCAGTACTTC
TRBJ2-7,TRBD2,TRBV7-8,15,-,CASSSRLAGAREQYF,TGTGCCAGCAGCTCACGTCTAGCGGGAGCGAGGGAGCAGTACTTC